The clone carrying this T cell receptor beta chain has just a few counts. What it binds is not known. This sample stems from a study of CD8 T cells in ankylosing spondylitis. Study results and limitations: Disease-linked clones displayed a CD8+ phenotype and appeared relatively rarely in peripheral blood. A number of the motif variants had already been described in reactive arthritis synovial fluid and blood. Made up of fewer than 10 highly homologous variants, a TCR beta motif appeared characteristic of ankylosing spondylitis blood. Disease-linked clones reportedly showed significant enrichment in matched ankylosing spondylitis synovial fluid.

Molecular-barcoded quantitative 5'-RACE produced these TCR beta libraries. Using its own MiXCR run on the 5' RACE reads, TCRdb lists one record per CDR3 protein. The table shows 390,000 or so distinct CDR3 sequences, with about a fifth occurring only once. V dropped 4 bases and J dropped 1 base, with 11 bases sitting between them. Per germline, CDR1 ENHRY and CDR2 SYGVKD. CDR3 length equals 15 residues. The source of this sequence is a male donor with ankylosing spondylitis. Sequenced sample: blood, either unsorted or a sorted T cell fraction (not recorded which). The chain carries TRBV10-3 and TRBJ2-1, with D unresolved. For the CDR3, the DNA is TGTGCCATCAGTGGGGCCAGCGCGTCCTACAATGAGCAGTTCTTC. It yields the protein CAISGASASYNEQFF.